This TCR beta chain came from a study of spatial heterogeneity in lung cancer (dated by TCRdb to between 2018 and 2021). A note on the overall study: More beta-chain than alpha-chain transcripts were consistently detected, likely reflecting higher beta-chain transcript abundance. TCR transcript counts in tumor regions correlated strongly with a T cell transcriptional module score from matched bulk RNA-seq. In the raw uncorrected reads, each unique combination of TCR and UMI appeared more than ten times on average. TCR alpha and beta repertoires were quantitatively compared across multiple tumor regions, matched nontumor lung and blood in non-small cell lung cancer. Nonsynonymous mutation counts, determined by whole-exome sequencing of tumor tissue, were related to TCR repertoire features. Both alpha and beta chains were TCR-sequenced in samples taken at surgery, namely 220 tumor regions, around 64 matched nontumor lung samples and about 58 PBMC samples.

A distance of 12 bases separates the germline ends of V and J, which lose 3 bases and 4 bases respectively. The CDR3 runs 15 residues from the cysteine to the phenylalanine. Solely the CDR3 DNA is kept, with 45 bases framed from the first base. Reading the germline V gene (reference sequence) gives CDR1 LNHDA and CDR2 SQIVND. The table lists this clonotype with many counts. Its antigen is still unknown. No quality values exist for individual bases; no much larger clone is one base distant. In a library made to pick up alpha chains, this beta chain is a stray read with a size that means little. Libraries were made using 5' RACE. The sequencing machine was a NextSeq 500. In the TCR library protocol, a unique molecular identifier was attached to each TCR cDNA molecule so that PCR and sequencing errors could be corrected. The original methods were these. TCR identification, UMI-based error correction and CDR3 extraction were performed with Decombinator tools. TCRs above a frequency of 2 per 1,000, corresponding to the top 1% of the tumor frequency distribution, were defined as expanded. Expanded tumor TCRs were classed as regional if statistically deemed absent (corrected P<0.05) from at least one tumor region, otherwise ubiquitous. Rényi diversity was computed with the R vegan package after subsampling each repertoire 100 times to 5,000 TCRs. CDR3 similarity networks were built from amino acid triplet string-kernel similarity, connecting CDR3s with pairwise similarity above 0.82. TCRdb reprocessed the public reads (quality trimming at Q25 with fastp, clone calling with MiXCR) and kept in-frame beta chains. For every CDR3 protein sequence, its rows merge into one entry that carries the most common genes and DNA. For this entry, the V and J calls and clone size follow TCRdb and not the study's own pipeline. This sample lists approximately 12,000 distinct CDR3 sequences; approximately 4.6% were detected once. The ten top clones hold roughly a quarter of the sample.

According to the study, the label for this sample's time point signals: sample taken at primary tumor resection. Donors were some 70 patients with early-stage, untreated non-small cell lung cancer from the lung TRACERx cohort. Whole RNA extracted from tumor and nontumor lung tissue, or from cryopreserved PBMC samples, was used for TCR sequencing without cell sorting. Only patients with enough RNA available from two or more tumor regions were chosen for TCR sequencing. A lung pathologist reviewed the tumor and adjacent nontumor lung specimens before the specimens were selected. What the study reported, not specific to this receptor: Confirming at a functional level the hypothesis that regional TCRs recognize regional mutations was considered to require additional single-cell paired TCR alpha and beta sequencing. The tumor nonsynonymous mutation count correlated with the number of expanded intratumoral alpha and beta TCRs. TCR-seq was estimated to cover only approximately 6.6% of tumor T cells for alpha chains and approximately 12% for beta chains. Counts of ubiquitous and regional expanded TCRs correlated with counts of ubiquitous and regional nonsynonymous mutations, respectively.

The rearrangement combines TRBV19 with TRBJ2-2; D gene: possibly TRBD2, on 6 matching bases. This sample comprised lung tumor tissue, obtained at surgery. The sequence was collected from a male donor with early-stage non-small cell lung cancer. The DNA sequence is given as TGTGCCAGTAGTATCCGACGGAGGGGCACCGGGGAGCTGTTTTTT. This yields the protein CASSIRRRGTGELFF.